This TCR beta chain is drawn from a study of blood T cell repertoires in COVID-19. Whole-study context: Sites in the United States, Italy and Spain provided acute and convalescent COVID-19 samples. PBMCs, B-cell-depleted T cells, or T cells provided the cDNA or gDNA that made up the material.

V was clipped by 2 bases and J by 4 bases, with 6 bases between them. The CDR3 is 13 residues long. Germline values: CDR1 SGDLS, CDR2 YYNGEE. In the original processing: Counts of nucleated cells, estimated from reference gene primer amplification, were obtained. Clones were sequenced by immunoSEQ multiplex PCR, and TCRdb holds only the in-frame ones, with some missing. V, J and clone size are those of that table, while D and trimming were read from the DNA. The sample lists roughly 18,000 clones, around 86% seen once, with roughly a sixth in the top ten. The sample was peripheral blood. The origin of this receptor is a man in his 70s with acute or convalescent COVID-19. The chain has TRBV9 and TRBJ2-2; D gene unclear. The CDR3 here is CASSVTTTGELFF. Here the CDR3 DNA reads TGTGCCAGCAGCGTGACAACCACCGGGGAGCTGTTTTTT.